This T cell receptor beta chain was obtained from a study of blood T cell repertoires in COVID-19. Only in-frame clones appear in the TCRdb table, and some are missing; sequencing was by immunoSEQ multiplex PCR. This sample has over 85,000 clones, with around 87% found just once. The CDR3 spans 15 residues. Germline CDR1 is SGHRS and CDR2 is YFSETQ. The V end was cut by 0 bases, the J end by 7 bases, with 14 bases between. There are a few counts of this clone. The V and J genes are TRBV5-1 and TRBJ1-5; a weak D match, TRBD1 (5 bases). Sequences were obtained from peripheral blood. The TCR originated in a human donor in a cohort sampled during active COVID-19. CDR3 DNA: TGCGCCAGCAGCTTGGGCGTCCAGGGAACCCAGCCCCAGCATTTT. This sequence encodes CASSLGVQGTQPQHF.